This entry concerns a single T cell receptor beta chain. CDR1 is SGHTS, CDR2 YDEGEE, per germline. V lost 3 bases, J lost 3 bases, and 12 bases lay in between. This CDR3 spans 15 amino acids. Repertoires were generated with immunoSEQ multiplex PCR, while TCRdb's copy carries only in-frame clones and drops some. The sample has under 130,000 clones, about four fifths seen once. These data come from a study of control samples from healthy donors and cancer patients. Input material: blood. This receptor was identified in a woman between 45 and 60 years old in good health. V and J are TRBV5-8 and TRBJ1-4; tentatively, D is TRBD1 (5 bases). The CDR3, as DNA: TGTGCCAGCAGCTGGGGACGAGAATCTAATGAAAAACTGTTTTTT. Encoded protein: CASSWGRESNEKLFF.